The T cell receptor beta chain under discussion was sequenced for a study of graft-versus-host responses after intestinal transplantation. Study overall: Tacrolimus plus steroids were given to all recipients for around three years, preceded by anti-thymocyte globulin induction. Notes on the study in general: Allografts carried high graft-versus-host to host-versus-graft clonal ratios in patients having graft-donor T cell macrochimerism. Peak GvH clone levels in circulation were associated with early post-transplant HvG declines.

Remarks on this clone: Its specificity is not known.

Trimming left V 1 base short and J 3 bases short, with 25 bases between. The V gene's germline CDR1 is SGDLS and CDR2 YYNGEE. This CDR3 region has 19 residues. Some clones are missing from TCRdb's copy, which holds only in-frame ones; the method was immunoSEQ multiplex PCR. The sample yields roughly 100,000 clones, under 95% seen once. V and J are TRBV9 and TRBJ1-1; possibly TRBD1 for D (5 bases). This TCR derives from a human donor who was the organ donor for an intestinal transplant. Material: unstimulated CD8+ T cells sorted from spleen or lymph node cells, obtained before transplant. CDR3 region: CASSVHPDPGGGSDTEAFF. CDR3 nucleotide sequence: TGTGCCAGCAGCGTACACCCGGATCCCGGGGGGGGTAGTGACACTGAAGCTTTCTTT.